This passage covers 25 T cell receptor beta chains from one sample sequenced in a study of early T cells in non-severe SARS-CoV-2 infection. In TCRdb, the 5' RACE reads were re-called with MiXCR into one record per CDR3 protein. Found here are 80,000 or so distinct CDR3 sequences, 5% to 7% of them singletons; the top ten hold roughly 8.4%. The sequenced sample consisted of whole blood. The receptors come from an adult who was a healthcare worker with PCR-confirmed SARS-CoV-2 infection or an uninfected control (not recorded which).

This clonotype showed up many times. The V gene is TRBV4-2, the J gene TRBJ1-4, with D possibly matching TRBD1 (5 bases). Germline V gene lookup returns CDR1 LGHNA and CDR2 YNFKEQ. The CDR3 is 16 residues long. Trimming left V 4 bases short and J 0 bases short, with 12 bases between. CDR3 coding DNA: TGTGCCAGCAGCCTAGGGGCGCCGGCAACTAATGAAAAACTGTTTTTT. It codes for CASSLGAPATNEKLFF.

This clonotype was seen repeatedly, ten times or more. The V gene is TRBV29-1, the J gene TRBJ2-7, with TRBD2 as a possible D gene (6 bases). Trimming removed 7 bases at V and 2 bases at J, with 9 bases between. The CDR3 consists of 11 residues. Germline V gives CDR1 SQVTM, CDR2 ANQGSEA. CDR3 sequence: CSAGLTYEQYF. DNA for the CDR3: TGCAGCGCGGGACTGACCTACGAGCAGTACTTC.

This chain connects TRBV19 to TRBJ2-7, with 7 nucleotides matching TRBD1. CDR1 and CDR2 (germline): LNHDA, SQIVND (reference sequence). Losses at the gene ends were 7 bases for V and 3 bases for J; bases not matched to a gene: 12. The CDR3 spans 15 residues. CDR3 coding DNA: TGTGCCAGTAAGCCAGGGGACAGCCCCTACTACGAGCAGTACTTC. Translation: CASKPGDSPYYEQYF.

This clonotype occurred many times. CDR3 sequence reads: CASTKRVEKKLFF. In DNA form, the CDR3 reads TGTGCCAGTACTAAGCGCGTTGAGAAAAAACTGTTTTTT. The gene calls are TRBV19 and TRBJ1-4; D uncertain. The CDR3 loop spans 13 amino acids. Trimming cost V 7 bases and J 9 bases, with 15 bases left between them. Germline V gene data show CDR1 as LNHDA and CDR2 as SQIVND (reference sequence).

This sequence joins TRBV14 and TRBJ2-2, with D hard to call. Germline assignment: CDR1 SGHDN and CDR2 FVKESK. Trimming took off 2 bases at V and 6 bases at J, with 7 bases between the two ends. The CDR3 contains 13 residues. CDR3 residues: CASSQRLAGELFF. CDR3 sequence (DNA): TGTGCCAGCAGCCAAAGACTCGCCGGGGAGCTGTTTTTT.

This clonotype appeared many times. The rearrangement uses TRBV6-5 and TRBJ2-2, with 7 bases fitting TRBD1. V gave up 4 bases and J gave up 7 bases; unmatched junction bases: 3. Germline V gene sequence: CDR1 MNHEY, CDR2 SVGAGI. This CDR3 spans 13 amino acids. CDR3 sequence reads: CASSSTGIGELFF. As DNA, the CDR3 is TGTGCCAGCAGTTCGACAGGGATCGGGGAGCTGTTTTTT.

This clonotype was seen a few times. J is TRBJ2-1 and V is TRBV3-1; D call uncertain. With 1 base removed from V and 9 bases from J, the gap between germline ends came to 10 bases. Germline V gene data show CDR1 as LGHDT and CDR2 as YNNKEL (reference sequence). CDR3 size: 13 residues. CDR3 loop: CASSQGWRGEQFF. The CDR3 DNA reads TGTGCCAGCAGCCAAGGATGGCGTGGTGAGCAGTTCTTC.

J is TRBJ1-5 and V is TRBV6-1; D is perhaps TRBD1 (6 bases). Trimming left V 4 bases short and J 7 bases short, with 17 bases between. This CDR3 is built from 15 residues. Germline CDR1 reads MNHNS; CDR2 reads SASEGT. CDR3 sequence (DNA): TGTGCCAGCAGTGGTGACAGGAACGAGAAGCAGCCCCAGCATTTT. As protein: CASSGDRNEKQPQHF.

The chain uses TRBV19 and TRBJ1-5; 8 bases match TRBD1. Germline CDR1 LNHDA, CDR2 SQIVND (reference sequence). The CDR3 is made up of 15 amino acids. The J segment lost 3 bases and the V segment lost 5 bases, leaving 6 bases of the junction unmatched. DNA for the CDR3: TGTGCCAGTAGTGTGGACAGGGCGGACAATCAGCCCCAGCATTTT. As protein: CASSVDRADNQPQHF.

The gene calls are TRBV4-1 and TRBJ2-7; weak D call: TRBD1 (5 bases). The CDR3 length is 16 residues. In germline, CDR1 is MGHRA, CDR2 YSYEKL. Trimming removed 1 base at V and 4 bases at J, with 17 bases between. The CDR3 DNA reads TGCGCCAGCAGCCAAGCTCTCGGACAAGATCAGTACGAGCAGTACTTC. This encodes CASSQALGQDQYEQYF.

The CDR3 bases are TGCGCCAGCAGCCAAGGACAGGGCAGAGCGGGAAACACCATATATTTT. Its protein product is CASSQGQGRAGNTIYF. The genes are TRBV4-3 and TRBJ1-3; TRBD1 aligns across 7 bases. V shed 1 base, J shed 4 bases, and the junction held 7 bases outside the gene matches. The CDR3 sequence is 16 residues long. Germline-derived CDR1 and CDR2 are LGHNA and YSLEER.

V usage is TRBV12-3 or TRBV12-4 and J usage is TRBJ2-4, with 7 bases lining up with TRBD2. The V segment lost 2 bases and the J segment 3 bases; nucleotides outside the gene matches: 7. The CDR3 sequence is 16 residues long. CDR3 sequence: CASSLSGGRGKNIQYF. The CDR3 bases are TGTGCCAGCAGTTTATCGGGGGGAAGGGGCAAAAACATTCAGTACTTC.

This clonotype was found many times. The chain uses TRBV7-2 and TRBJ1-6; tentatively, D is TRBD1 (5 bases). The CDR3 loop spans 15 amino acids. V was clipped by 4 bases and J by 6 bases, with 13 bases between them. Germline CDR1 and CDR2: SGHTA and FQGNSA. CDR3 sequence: CASSYQGTANSPLHF. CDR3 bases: TGTGCCAGCAGCTACCAAGGGACCGCTAATTCACCCCTCCACTTT.

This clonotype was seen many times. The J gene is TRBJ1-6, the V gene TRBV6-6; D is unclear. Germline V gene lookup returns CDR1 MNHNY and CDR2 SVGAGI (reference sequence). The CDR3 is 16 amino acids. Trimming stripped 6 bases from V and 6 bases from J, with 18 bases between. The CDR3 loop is CASSQGGAGLNSPLHF. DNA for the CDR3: TGTGCCAGCAGCCAAGGAGGAGCGGGCCTTAATTCACCCCTCCACTTT.

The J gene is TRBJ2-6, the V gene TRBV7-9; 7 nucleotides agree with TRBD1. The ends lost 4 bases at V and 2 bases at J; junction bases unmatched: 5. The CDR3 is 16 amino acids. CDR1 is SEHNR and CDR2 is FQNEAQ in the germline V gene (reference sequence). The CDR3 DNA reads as TGTGCCAGCAGCTCCAACAGGGGAACTGGGGCCAACGTCCTGACTTTC. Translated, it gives CASSSNRGTGANVLTF.

CDR3 sequence (DNA): TGTGCCAGCAGTTACAGGCAGGGCGGACAGCCCCAGCATTTT. It translates to CASSYRQGGQPQHF. This chain connects TRBV6-5 to TRBJ1-5; the D gene is possibly TRBD1 (5 bases). The CDR3 is 14 residues long. The germline V and J ends were trimmed by 2 bases and 7 bases, with 12 bases remaining between them. Germline V gene sequence: CDR1 MNHEY, CDR2 SVGAGI.

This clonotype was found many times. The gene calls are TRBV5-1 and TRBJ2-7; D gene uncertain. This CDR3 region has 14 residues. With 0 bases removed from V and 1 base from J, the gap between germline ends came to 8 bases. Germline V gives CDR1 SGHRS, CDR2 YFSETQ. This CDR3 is CASSLDKGSYEQYF. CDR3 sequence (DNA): TGCGCCAGCAGCTTGGATAAGGGTTCCTACGAGCAGTACTTC.

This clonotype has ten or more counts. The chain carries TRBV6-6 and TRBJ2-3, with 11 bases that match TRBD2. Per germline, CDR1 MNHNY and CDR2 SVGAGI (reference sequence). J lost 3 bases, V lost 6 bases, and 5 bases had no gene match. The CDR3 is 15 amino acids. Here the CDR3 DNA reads TGTGCCAGCAGGCCCTTAGCGGGAGGGACAGATACGCAGTATTTT. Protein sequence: CASRPLAGGTDTQYF.

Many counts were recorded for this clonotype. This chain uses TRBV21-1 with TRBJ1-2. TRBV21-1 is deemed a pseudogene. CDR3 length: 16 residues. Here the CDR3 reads CASSKRGGFCNYGYTF. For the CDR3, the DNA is TGTGCCAGCAGCAAAAGGGGAGGGTTTTGTAACTATGGCTACACCTTC.

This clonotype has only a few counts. In DNA form, the CDR3 reads TGCAGTGCTAGCATTCCGCCGGGAAACACCATATATTTT. Amino acid sequence: CSASIPPGNTIYF. The chain combines TRBV20-1 with TRBJ1-3; D remains ambiguous. Trimming left V 3 bases short and J 4 bases short, with 10 bases between. The CDR3 loop spans 13 amino acids. CDR1 DFQATT and CDR2 SNEGSKA come from the germline V gene (reference sequence).

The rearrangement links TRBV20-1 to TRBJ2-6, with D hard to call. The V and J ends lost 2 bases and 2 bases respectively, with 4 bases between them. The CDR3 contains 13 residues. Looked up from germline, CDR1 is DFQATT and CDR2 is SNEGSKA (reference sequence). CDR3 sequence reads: CSARSPGANVLTF. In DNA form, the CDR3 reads TGCAGTGCTAGAAGCCCTGGGGCCAACGTCCTGACTTTC.

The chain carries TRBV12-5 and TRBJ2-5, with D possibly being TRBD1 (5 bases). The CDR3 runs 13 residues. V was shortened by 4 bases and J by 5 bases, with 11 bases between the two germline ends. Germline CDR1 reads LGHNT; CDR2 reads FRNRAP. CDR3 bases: TGTGCTAGTGGTTCTGGGCAGGGCGAGACCCAGTACTTC. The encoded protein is CASGSGQGETQYF.

CDR3: CASSGILAPREQYF. The CDR3, as DNA: TGTGCCAGCAGTGGGATACTAGCTCCCCGGGAGCAGTACTTC. This chain joins TRBV2 and TRBJ2-7, with D maybe TRBD2 (6 bases). The germline gives CDR1 SNHLY, CDR2 FYNNEI. The CDR3 runs to 14 residues. Deletions cut 4 bases from V and 7 bases from J, with 17 bases between.

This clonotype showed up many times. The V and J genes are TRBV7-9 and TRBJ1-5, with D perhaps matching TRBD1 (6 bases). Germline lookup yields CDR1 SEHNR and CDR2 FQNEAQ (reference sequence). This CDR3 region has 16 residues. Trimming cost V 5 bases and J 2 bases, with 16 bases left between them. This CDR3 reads CASSATQQGGNQPQHF. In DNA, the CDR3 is TGTGCCAGCAGCGCCACCCAACAGGGTGGCAATCAGCCCCAGCATTTT.

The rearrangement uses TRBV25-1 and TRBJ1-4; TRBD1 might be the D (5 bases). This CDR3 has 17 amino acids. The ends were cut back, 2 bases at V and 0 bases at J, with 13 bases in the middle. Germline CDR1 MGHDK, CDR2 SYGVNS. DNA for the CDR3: TGTGCCAGCAGTGAAGCAGGGAGTGGAGCAACTAATGAAAAACTGTTTTTT. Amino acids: CASSEAGSGATNEKLFF.